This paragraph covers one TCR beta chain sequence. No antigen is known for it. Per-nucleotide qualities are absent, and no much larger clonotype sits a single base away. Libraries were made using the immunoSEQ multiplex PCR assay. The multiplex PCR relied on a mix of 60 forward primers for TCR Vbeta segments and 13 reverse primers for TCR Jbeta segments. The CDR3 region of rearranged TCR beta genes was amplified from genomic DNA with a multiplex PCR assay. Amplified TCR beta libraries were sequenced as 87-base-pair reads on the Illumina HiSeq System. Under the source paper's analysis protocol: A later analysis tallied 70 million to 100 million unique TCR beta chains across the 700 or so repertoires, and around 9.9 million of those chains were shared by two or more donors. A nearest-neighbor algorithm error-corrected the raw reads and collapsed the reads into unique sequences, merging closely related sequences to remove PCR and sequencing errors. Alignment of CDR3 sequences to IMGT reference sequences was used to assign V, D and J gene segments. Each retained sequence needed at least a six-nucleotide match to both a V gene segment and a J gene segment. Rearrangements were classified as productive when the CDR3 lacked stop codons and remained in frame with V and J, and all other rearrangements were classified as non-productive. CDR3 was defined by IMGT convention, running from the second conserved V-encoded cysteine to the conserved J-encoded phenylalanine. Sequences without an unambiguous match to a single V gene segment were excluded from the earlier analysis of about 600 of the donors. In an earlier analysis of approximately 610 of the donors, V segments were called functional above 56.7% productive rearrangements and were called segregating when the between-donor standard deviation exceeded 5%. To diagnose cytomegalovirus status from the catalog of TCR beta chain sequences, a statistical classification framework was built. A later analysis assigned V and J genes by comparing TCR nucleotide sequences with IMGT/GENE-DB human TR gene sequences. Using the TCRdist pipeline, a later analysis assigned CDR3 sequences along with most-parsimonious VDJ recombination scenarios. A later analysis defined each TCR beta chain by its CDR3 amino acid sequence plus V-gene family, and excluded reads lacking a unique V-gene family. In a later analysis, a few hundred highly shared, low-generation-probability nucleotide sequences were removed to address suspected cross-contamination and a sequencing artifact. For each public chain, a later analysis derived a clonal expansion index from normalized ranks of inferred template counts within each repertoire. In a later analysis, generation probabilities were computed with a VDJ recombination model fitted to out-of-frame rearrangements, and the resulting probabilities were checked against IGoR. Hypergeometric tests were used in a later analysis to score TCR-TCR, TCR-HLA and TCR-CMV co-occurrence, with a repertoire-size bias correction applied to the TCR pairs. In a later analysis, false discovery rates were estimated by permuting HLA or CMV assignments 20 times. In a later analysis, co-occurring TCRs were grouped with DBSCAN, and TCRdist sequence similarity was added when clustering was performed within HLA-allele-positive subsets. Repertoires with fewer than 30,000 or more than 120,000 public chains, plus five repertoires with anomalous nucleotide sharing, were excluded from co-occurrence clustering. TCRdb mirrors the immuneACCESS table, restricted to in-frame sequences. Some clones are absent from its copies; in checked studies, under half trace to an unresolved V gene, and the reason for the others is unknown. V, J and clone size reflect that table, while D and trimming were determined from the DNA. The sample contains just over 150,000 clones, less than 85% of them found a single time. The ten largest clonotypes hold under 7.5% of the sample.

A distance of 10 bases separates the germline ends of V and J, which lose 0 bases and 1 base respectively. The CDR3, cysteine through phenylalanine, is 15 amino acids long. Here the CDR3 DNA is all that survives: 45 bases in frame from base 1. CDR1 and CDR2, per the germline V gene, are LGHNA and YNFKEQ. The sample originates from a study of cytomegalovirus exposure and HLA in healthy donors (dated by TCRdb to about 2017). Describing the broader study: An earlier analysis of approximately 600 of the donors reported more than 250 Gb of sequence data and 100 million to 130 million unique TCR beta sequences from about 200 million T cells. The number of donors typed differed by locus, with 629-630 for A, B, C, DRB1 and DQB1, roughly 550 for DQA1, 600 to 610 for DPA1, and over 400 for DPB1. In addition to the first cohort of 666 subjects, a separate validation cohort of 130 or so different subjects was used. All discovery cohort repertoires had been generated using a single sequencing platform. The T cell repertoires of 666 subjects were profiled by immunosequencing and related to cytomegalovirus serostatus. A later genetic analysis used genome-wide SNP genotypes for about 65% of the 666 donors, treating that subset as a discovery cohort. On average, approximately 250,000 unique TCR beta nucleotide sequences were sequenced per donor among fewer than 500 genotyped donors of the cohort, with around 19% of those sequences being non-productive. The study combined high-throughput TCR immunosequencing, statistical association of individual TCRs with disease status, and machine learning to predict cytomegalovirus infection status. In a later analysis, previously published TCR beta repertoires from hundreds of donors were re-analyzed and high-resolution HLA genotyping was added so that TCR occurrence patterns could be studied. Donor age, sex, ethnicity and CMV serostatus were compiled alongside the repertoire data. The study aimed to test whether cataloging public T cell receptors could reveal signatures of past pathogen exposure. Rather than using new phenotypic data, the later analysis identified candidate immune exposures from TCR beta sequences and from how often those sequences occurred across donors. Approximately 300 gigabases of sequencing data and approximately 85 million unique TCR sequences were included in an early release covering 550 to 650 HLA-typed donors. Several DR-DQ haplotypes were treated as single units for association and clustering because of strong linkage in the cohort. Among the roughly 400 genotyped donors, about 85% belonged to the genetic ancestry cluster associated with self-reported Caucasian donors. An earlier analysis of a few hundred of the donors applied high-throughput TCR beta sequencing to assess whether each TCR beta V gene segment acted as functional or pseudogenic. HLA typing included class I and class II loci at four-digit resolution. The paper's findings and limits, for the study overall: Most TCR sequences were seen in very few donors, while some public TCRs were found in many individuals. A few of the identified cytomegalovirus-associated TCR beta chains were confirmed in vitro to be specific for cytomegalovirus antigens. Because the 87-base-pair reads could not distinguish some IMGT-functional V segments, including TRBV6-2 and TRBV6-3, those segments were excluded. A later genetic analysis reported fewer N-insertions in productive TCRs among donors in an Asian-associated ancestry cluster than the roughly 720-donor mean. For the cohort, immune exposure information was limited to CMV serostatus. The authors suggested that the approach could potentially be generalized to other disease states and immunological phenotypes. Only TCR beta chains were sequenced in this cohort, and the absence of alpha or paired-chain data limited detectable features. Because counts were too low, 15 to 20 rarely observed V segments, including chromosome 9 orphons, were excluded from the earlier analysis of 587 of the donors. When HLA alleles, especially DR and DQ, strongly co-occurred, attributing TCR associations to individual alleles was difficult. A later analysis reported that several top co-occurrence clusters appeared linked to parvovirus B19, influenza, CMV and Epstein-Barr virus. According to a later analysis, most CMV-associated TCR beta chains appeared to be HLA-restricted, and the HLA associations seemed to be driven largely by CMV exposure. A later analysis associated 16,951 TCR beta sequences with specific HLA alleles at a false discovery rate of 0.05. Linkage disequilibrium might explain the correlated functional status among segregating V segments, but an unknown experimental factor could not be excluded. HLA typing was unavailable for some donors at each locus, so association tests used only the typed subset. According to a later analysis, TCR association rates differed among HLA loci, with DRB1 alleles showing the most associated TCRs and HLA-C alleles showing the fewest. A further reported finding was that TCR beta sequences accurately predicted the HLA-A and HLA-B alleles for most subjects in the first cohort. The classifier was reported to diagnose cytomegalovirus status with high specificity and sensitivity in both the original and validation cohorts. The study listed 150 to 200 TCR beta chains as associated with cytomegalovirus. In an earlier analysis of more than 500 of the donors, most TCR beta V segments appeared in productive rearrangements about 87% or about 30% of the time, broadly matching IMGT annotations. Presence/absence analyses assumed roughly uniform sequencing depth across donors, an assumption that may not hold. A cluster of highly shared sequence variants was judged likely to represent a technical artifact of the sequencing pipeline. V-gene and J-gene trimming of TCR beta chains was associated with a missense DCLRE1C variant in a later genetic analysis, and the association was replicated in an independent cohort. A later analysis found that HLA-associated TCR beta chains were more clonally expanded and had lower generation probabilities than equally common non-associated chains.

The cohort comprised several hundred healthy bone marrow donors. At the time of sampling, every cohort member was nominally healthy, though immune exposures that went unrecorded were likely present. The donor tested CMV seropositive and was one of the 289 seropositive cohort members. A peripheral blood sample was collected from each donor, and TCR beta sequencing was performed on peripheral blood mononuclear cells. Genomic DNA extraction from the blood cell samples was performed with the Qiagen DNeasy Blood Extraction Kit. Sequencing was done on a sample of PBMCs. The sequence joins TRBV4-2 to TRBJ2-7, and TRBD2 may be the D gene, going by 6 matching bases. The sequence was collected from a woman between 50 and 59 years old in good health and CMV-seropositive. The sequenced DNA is TGTGCCAGCAGCCAAGAAGCTGCGGGGTCCTACGAGCAGTACTTC. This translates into CASSQEAAGSYEQYF.